Listed below are T cell receptor beta chains from one sample, sequenced in a study of blood T cell repertoires in COVID-19. The repertoire was sequenced with immunoSEQ multiplex PCR; TCRdb's copy has only in-frame clones and lacks some. The repertoire includes under 150,000 clones, around 83% of them detected once, and about 6.3% sits in the top ten. The sample taken for sequencing was peripheral blood. These receptors were collected from an older man with active or convalescent COVID-19. Each CDR3 is given with its conserved first and last residue. A D gene is named only where the DNA matches it firmly. The size entry is marked missing in some rows and otherwise reads once, few, many or a size class.

once,TRBJ1-2,TRBD1,TRBV9,TGTGCCAGCGGCGACAGGGGACCTAACTATGGCTACACCTTC,CASGDRGPNYGYTF
NA,TRBJ1-2,TRBD1,TRBV19,TGTGCCAGTAGAGAACAGGGGAACTATGGCTACACCTTC,CASREQGNYGYTF
NA,TRBJ2-2,TRBD1,TRBV7-9,TGTGCCAGCAGCTACACAGGGGACACCGGGGAGCTGTTTTTT,CASSYTGDTGELFF
NA,TRBJ2-6,TRBD2,TRBV6-2/TRBV6-3,TGTGCCAGCAGCAGGGCTAGCGGATCTTCAATCTCTGGGGCCAACGTCCTGACTTTC,CASSRASGSSISGANVLTF
NA,TRBJ1-1,NA,TRBV7-2,TGTGCCAGCAGCCAGGGCACTGAAGCTTTCTTT,CASSQGTEAFF
NA,TRBJ2-7,NA,TRBV5-1,TGCGCCAGCAGCCCGACTCCAGGACACTACGAGCAGTACTTC,CASSPTPGHYEQYF
NA,TRBJ2-1,NA,TRBV5-1,TGCGCCAGCAGCCCCCGTGGCGGGGCTAGCTCCTACAATGAGCAGTTCTTC,CASSPRGGASSYNEQFF
NA,TRBJ2-1,TRBD2,TRBV7-2,TGTGCCAGCAGCTCGACCTCCGGGACTAGCGGGGGGCCATGGAATGAGCAGTTCTTC,CASSSTSGTSGGPWNEQFF
NA,TRBJ1-6,NA,TRBV6-9,TGTGCCAGCAGTTTCGGTTGTTCACCCCTCCACTTT,CASSFGCSPLHF
NA,TRBJ1-2,NA,TRBV19,TGTGCCAGTAGTCCGCGGGACCGCTATGGCTACACCTTC,CASSPRDRYGYTF
NA,TRBJ2-7,NA,TRBV12-3/TRBV12-4,TGTGCCAGCAGTTCAGTGGGGCACGAGCAGTACTTC,CASSSVGHEQYF
NA,TRBJ1-6,NA,TRBV9,TGTGCCAGCAGCGTCATGGGTCTAGCTTCACCCCTCCACTTT,CASSVMGLASPLHF
NA,TRBJ2-5,TRBD1,TRBV7-8,TGTGCCAGCAGCTTCTCCGGACAGGGCGGGGAGACCCAGTACTTC,CASSFSGQGGETQYF
NA,TRBJ1-5,NA,TRBV4-1,TGCGCCAGCAGCCAAGAGGGGGGGGGAAGTCTCCTTAATCAGCCCCAGCATTTT,CASSQEGGGSLLNQPQHF
NA,TRBJ1-4,TRBD1,TRBV6-1,TGTGCCAGCAGTGAAGGCAGGGGGCTTGAAAAACTGTTTTTT,CASSEGRGLEKLFF
NA,TRBJ2-2,NA,TRBV6-5,TGTGCCAGCAGGAGGGCTACACGGACCGGGGAGCTGTTTTTT,CASRRATRTGELFF
few,TRBJ2-3,NA,TRBV6-1,TGTGCCAGCAGTGATGGGCCAGGGGGGGATACGCAGTATTTT,CASSDGPGGDTQYF
NA,TRBJ2-7,NA,TRBV14,TGTGCCAGCAGCCAAGCGGCGGGGGCGATGTACGAGCAGTACTTC,CASSQAAGAMYEQYF
NA,TRBJ2-2,TRBD1,TRBV5-1,TGCGCCAGCAGCCCCCGGGACAGGGTAAACACCGGGGAGCTGTTTTTT,CASSPRDRVNTGELFF
once,TRBJ1-4,TRBD1,TRBV18,TGTGCCAGCTCACCACGAGGGGGCATGAGTGAAAAACTGTTTTTT,CASSPRGGMSEKLFF
once,TRBJ2-5,TRBD2,TRBV2,TGTGCCAGCATGGGACTAGCGAGAGAGACCCAGTACTTC,CASMGLARETQYF
NA,TRBJ2-7,NA,TRBV7-2,TGTGCCAGCAGCTTAGACAGGGCATCCTACGAGCAGTACTTC,CASSLDRASYEQYF
NA,TRBJ1-2,TRBD1,TRBV2,TGTGCCAGCAGTGCCAGACAGGGCCCCCCCGGGGGCTACACCTTC,CASSARQGPPGGYTF
NA,TRBJ1-1,TRBD1,TRBV11-3,TGTGCCAGCAGCCTGACAGGGGTGGGTACTGAAGCTTTCTTT,CASSLTGVGTEAFF
NA,TRBJ2-2,TRBD1,TRBV15,TGTGCCACCAGCAGAGGGGACAGGGACACCGGGGAGCTGTTTTTT,CATSRGDRDTGELFF